What follows are 19 T cell receptor beta chains derived from one specimen sequenced in a study of T cell changes during pregnancy in multiple sclerosis. Method: immunoSEQ multiplex PCR; TCRdb's copy keeps in-frame clones and lacks some. The sample includes 65,000 to 75,000 clones, approximately 92% seen only once; the top ten take over 3.5%. This material consisted of peripheral blood, taken after pregnancy. The source of these receptors is a female donor in good health, enrolled as a control in a pregnancy study.

This clone has more than one count but fewer than ten. The chain recombines TRBV15 with TRBJ2-6; D is unresolved. The germline V gene encodes CDR1 LNHNV and CDR2 YYDKDF (reference sequence). The CDR3 has 16 amino acids. Trimming shortened V by 2 bases and J by 1 base, and 9 bases separated the two germline ends. As DNA, the CDR3 is TGTGCCACCAGCAGAACGCCGGTGTCTGGGGCCAACGTCCTGACTTTC. Translation: CATSRTPVSGANVLTF.

The V call is TRBV18, the J call TRBJ2-7; D is undetermined. The germline V and J ends were trimmed by 3 bases and 2 bases, with 8 bases remaining between them. The CDR3 spans 13 residues. In germline, CDR1 is KGHSH, CDR2 LQKENI. The CDR3 reads CASSPGRPYEQYF. As DNA, the CDR3 is TGTGCCAGCTCACCGGGCAGGCCCTACGAGCAGTACTTC.

The chain carries TRBV23-1 and TRBJ1-2; D is possibly TRBD1 (6 bases). TRBV23-1 is given ORF status, its function remaining uncertain. V shed 8 bases and J shed 6 bases, with 16 bases lying between them. The CDR3 runs 13 residues. The CDR3 protein is CASWRTGNDGYTF. In DNA, the CDR3 is TGCGCCAGCTGGAGAACAGGGAACGATGGCTACACCTTC.

The chain recombines TRBV10-1 with TRBJ1-2; D gene unclear. This CDR3 is built from 14 residues. V lost 3 bases, J lost 6 bases, and 14 bases lay in between. The germline CDR1 and CDR2 sequences are WNHNN and SYGVQD (reference sequence). CDR3 sequence reads: CASSDGRTGDGYTF. DNA for the CDR3: TGCGCCAGCAGTGATGGACGGACGGGAGATGGCTACACCTTC.

DNA for the CDR3: TGCGCCAGCAGCTGGGGGCCCCAGCAGGACACTGAAGCTTTCTTT. This translates into CASSWGPQQDTEAFF. The rearrangement joins TRBV5-1 to TRBJ1-1; a weak D match, TRBD1 (6 bases). Germline CDR1 and CDR2: SGHRS and YFSETQ. This CDR3 contains 15 residues. Trimming shortened V by 3 bases and J by 3 bases, and 15 bases separated the two germline ends.

The gene calls are TRBV9 and TRBJ2-3, with 7 positions matching TRBD2. This CDR3 spans 15 amino acids. CDR1 is SGDLS, CDR2 YYNGEE, per germline. With 4 bases clipped from V and 0 bases from J, the junction kept 5 bases outside the gene matches. The CDR3 region has the DNA TGTGCCAGCAGCCCGAGGGAGGGCAGCACAGATACGCAGTATTTT. It is translated as CASSPREGSTDTQYF. The full variable domain, completed using reference TRBV9 and TRBJ2-3, is DSGVTQTPKHLITATGQRVTLRCSPRSGDLSVYWYQQSLDQGLQFLIQYYNGEERAKGNILERFSAQQFPDLHSELNLSSLELGDSALYFCASSPREGSTDTQYFGPGTRLTVL.

This rearrangement joins TRBV7-2 to TRBJ2-5, with D tentatively TRBD1 (5 bases). V dropped 3 bases and J dropped 1 base, with 15 bases sitting between them. Germline assignment: CDR1 SGHTA and CDR2 FQGNSA. The CDR3 totals 16 residues. This chain's CDR3 is CASSFPKTGPQETQYF. CDR3 nucleotides: TGTGCCAGCAGCTTTCCAAAAACAGGACCCCAAGAGACCCAGTACTTC.

The chain has TRBV7-6 and TRBJ1-3; D might be TRBD1 (6 bases). The CDR3 contains 15 residues. The germline CDR1 and CDR2 sequences are SGHVS and FNYEAQ. Trimming took 5 bases from V and 0 from J, leaving 11 bases between them. The CDR3 protein is CASSPGATSGNTIYF. The CDR3 nucleotides are TGTGCCAGCAGCCCAGGGGCCACCTCTGGAAACACCATATATTTT.

V usage is TRBV11-2 and J usage is TRBJ1-1, with D possibly being TRBD1 (5 bases). Germline CDR1 SGHAT, CDR2 FQNNGV. Trimming shortened V by 1 base and J by 1 base, and 10 bases separated the two germline ends. This CDR3 region has 15 residues. CDR3 bases: TGTGCCAGCAGCTTAGGGGCAGGGAAGAACACTGAAGCTTTCTTT. Its protein product is CASSLGAGKNTEAFF.

The chain links TRBV28 to TRBJ2-5, with a possible D match to TRBD1 (5 bases). The CDR3 is 13 amino acids. Germline assignment: CDR1 MDHEN and CDR2 SYDVKM. Trimming removed 7 bases from V and 1 base from J, with 10 bases in between. The CDR3 DNA reads TGTGCCAGCAAGCGACAGTTCCAAGAGACCCAGTACTTC. This translates into CASKRQFQETQYF.

This chain links TRBV19 with TRBJ2-2; TRBD1 is a possible D gene (6 bases). This CDR3 is built from 16 residues. Trimming stripped 6 bases from V and 0 bases from J, with 14 bases between. The germline V gene has CDR1 LNHDA and CDR2 SQIVND (reference sequence). The CDR3 region is CASSPTGTSNTGELFF. The CDR3 region has the DNA TGTGCCAGTAGCCCGACCGGGACATCGAACACCGGGGAGCTGTTTTTT.

The chain links TRBV21-1 to TRBJ2-1; the table calls TRBD1, which could not be checked here. TRBV21-1 is a pseudogene locus. The CDR3 runs to 15 residues. CDR3 in amino acids: CASSIPGHRHNEQFF. The CDR3 DNA follows: TGTGCCAGCAGCATCCCGGGACATCGACACAATGAGCAGTTCTTC.

The J gene is TRBJ2-3, the V gene TRBV7-8; 13 bases fit TRBD2. The CDR3 loop spans 18 amino acids. Per the germline V gene, CDR1 is SGHVS and CDR2 is FQNEAQ. The V gene end was trimmed by 3 bases and the J gene end by 4 bases; junction bases not matched to a gene: 10. The CDR3 loop reads CASSFLRLAGGIADTQYF. The CDR3 nucleotides are TGTGCCAGCAGCTTCCTTCGACTAGCGGGGGGTATAGCAGATACGCAGTATTTT.

The V call is TRBV7-3, the J call TRBJ2-1, with a tentative D call TRBD1 (5 bases). The CDR3 totals 15 residues. Deletions cut 0 bases from V and 7 bases from J, with 13 bases between. Germline assignment: CDR1 SGHTA and CDR2 FQGTGA. The CDR3 DNA reads TGTGCCAGCAGCTTAACGCCCCTCAAGGGGAATGAGCAGTTCTTC. Translating it yields CASSLTPLKGNEQFF.

The chain couples TRBV5-6 to TRBJ1-6; perhaps TRBD1 as D (6 bases). V lost 3 bases, J lost 5 bases, and 12 bases lay in between. CDR3 length: 15 residues. Looked up from germline, CDR1 is SGHDT and CDR2 is YYEEEE. In DNA, the CDR3 is TGTGCCAGCAGCTGGGGGCGTCGGAATAATTCACCCCTCCACTTT. Protein: CASSWGRRNNSPLHF. Full variable domain (rest looked up from reference TRBV5-6 and TRBJ1-6): DAGVTQSPTHLIKTRGQQVTLRCSPKSGHDTVSWYQQALGQGPQFIFQYYEEEERQRGNFPDRFSGHQFPNYSSELNVNALLLGDSALYLCASSWGRRNNSPLHFGNGTRLTVT.

The chain uses TRBV6-5 and TRBJ1-1; a weak D match, TRBD1 (6 bases). Germline V lookup: CDR1 MNHEY, CDR2 SVGAGI. This CDR3 is 14 amino acids long. V dropped 3 bases and J dropped 2 bases, with 10 bases sitting between them. For the CDR3, the DNA is TGTGCCAGCAGTTATCGGACAGCCAACACTGAAGCTTTCTTT. It encodes CASSYRTANTEAFF.

The chain has TRBV7-9 and TRBJ2-7; possible D gene TRBD2, 6 bases. Germline-derived CDR1 and CDR2 are SEHNR and FQNEAQ (reference sequence). Trimming took off 7 bases at V and 5 bases at J, with 12 bases between the two ends. The CDR3 totals 12 residues. The DNA for the CDR3 is TGTGCCAGCACCCCGGGGGATCACGAGCAGTACTTC. This encodes CASTPGDHEQYF.

The J gene is TRBJ1-2, the V gene TRBV11-2; D is ambiguous. The ends were cut back, 2 bases at V and 6 bases at J, with 10 bases in the middle. The germline V gene encodes CDR1 SGHAT and CDR2 FQNNGV. The CDR3 extends over 13 amino acids. Here the CDR3 reads CASSLRGWDGYTF. For the CDR3, the DNA is TGTGCCAGCAGCTTAAGAGGGTGGGATGGCTACACCTTC.

V gene TRBV30 combines with J gene TRBJ2-1; D is ambiguous. The CDR3 covers 13 residues. From germline, CDR1 is GTSNPN and CDR2 SVGIG (reference sequence). Between the trimmed V and J ends, which lost 0 bases and 8 bases, there was a span of 11 bases. The CDR3 region has the DNA TGTGCCTGGAGTGTAGGTCGGGTTCATGAGCAGTTCTTC. This encodes CAWSVGRVHEQFF.